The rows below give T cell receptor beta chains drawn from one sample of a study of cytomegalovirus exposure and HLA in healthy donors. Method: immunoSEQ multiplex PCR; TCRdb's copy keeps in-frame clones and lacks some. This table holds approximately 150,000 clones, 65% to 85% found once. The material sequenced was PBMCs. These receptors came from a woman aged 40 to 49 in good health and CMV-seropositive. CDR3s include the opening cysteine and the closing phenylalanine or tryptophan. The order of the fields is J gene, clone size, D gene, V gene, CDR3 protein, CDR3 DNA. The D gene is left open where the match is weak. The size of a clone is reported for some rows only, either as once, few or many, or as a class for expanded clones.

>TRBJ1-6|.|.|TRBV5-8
CASRSGTWDSPLHF
TGTGCCAGCAGAAGCGGGACATGGGATTCACCCCTCCACTTT
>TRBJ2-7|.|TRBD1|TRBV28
CASSSPGQGAYEQYF
TGTGCCAGCAGTTCTCCGGGACAGGGAGCCTACGAGCAGTACTTC
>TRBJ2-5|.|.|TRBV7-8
CASSPRREQETQYF
TGTGCCAGCAGCCCGAGGAGGGAACAAGAGACCCAGTACTTC
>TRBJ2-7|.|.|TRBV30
CAWVGTSYEQYF
TGTGCCTGGGTTGGCACCTCCTACGAGCAGTACTTC
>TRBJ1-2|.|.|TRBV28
CASREGLQNYGYTF
TGTGCCAGCAGGGAGGGGCTCCAAAACTATGGCTACACCTTC
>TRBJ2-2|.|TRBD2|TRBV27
CASRDPGGPGPTGELFF
TGTGCCAGCAGAGACCCGGGAGGGCCGGGCCCGACCGGGGAGCTGTTTTTT
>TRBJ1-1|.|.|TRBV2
CASSYGQRNTEAFF
TGTGCCAGTTCTTATGGACAGAGGAACACTGAAGCTTTCTTT
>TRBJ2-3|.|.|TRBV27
CASRLAHSTDTQYF
TGTGCCAGCAGACTAGCCCACAGCACAGATACGCAGTATTTT
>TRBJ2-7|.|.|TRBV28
CASRGPYEQYF
TGTGCCAGCAGGGGGCCCTACGAGCAGTACTTC
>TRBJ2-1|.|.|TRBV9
CASSPRGATYNEQFF
TGTGCCAGCAGCCCAAGGGGCGCTACCTACAATGAGCAGTTCTTC
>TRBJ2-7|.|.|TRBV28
CASSLPGFEQYF
TGTGCCAGCAGTTTGCCAGGGTTCGAGCAGTACTTC
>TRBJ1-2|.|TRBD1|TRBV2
CASSARQGLNYGYTF
TGTGCCAGCAGTGCAAGACAGGGGCTTAACTATGGCTACACCTTC
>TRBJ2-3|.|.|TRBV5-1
CASSPRTGRTDTQYF
TGCGCCAGCAGCCCCCGCACAGGTCGCACAGATACGCAGTATTTT
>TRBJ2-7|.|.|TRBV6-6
CASRSLQGYEQYF
TGTGCCAGCAGGTCGCTACAGGGCTACGAGCAGTACTTC
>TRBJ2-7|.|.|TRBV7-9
CSSSLVVGASFYEQYF
TGTTCCAGCAGCTTAGTTGTCGGTGCAAGTTTCTACGAGCAGTACTTC
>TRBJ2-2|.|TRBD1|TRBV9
CASSVQGADTGELFF
TGTGCCAGCAGCGTACAGGGGGCTGACACCGGGGAGCTGTTTTTT
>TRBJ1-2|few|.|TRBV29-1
CSAGDYGYTF
TGCAGCGCAGGGGACTATGGCTACACCTTC
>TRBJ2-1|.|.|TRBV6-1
CAGRDTNNEQFF
TGTGCCGGCCGGGACACAAACAATGAGCAGTTCTTC
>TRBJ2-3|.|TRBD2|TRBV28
CASSFLPAGGEDTQYF
TGTGCCAGCAGTTTTCTTCCAGCGGGAGGGGAAGATACGCAGTATTTT
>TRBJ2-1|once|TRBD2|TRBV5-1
CASSYYGPGEGLAVYNEQFF
TGCGCCAGCAGCTATTACGGGCCGGGGGAGGGACTAGCGGTATACAATGAGCAGTTCTTC
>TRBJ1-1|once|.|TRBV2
CASSAFSLRSSEAFF
TGTGCCAGCAGCGCTTTTTCACTGCGCTCCTCCGAAGCTTTCTTT
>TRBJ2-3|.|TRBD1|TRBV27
CASSLHGQGLDTQYF
TGTGCCAGCAGTCTCCACGGACAGGGGCTAGATACGCAGTATTTT
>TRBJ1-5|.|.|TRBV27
CASTLGGDQPQHF
TGTGCCAGCACTCTGGGGGGGGATCAGCCCCAGCATTTT
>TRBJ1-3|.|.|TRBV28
CASTYGGTGNTIYF
TGTGCCAGCACCTACGGGGGAACTGGAAACACCATATATTTT
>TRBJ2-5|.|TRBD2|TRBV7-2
CASTPWGGKETQYF
TGTGCCAGCACCCCATGGGGGGGGAAAGAGACCCAGTACTTC
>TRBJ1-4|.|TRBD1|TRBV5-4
CASSPAVGTGEEKLFF
TGTGCCAGCAGCCCGGCGGTAGGAACAGGGGAAGAAAAACTGTTTTTT
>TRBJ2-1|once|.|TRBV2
CARYEAVVYNEQFF
TGTGCCAGATACGAGGCAGTTGTTTACAATGAGCAGTTCTTC
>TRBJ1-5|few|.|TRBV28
CAIQVSGVSNQPQHF
TGTGCCATCCAAGTATCCGGGGTTAGCAATCAGCCCCAGCATTTT
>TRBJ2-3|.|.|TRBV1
CTSSTIAGEADTQYF
TGCACCAGCAGCACCATAGCGGGAGAGGCAGATACGCAGTATTTT
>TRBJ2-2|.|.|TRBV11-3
CASSYQGSGTNTGELFF
TGTGCCAGCAGCTATCAGGGGTCAGGGACGAACACCGGGGAGCTGTTTTTT
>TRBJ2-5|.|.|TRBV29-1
CSAWTAVKETQYF
TGCAGCGCGTGGACAGCCGTAAAAGAGACCCAGTACTTC
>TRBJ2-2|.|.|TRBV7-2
CASSLDRRNTGELFF
TGTGCCAGCAGCTTAGACAGAAGAAACACCGGGGAGCTGTTTTTT
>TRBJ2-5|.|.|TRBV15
CATRAEQETQYF
TGTGCCACCAGAGCCGAACAAGAGACCCAGTACTTC
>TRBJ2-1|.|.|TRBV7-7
CVSSLGRSSYNEQFF
TGTGTCAGCAGCCTAGGGCGGAGCTCCTACAATGAGCAGTTCTTC
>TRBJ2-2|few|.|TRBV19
CASKDSGLTGELFF
TGTGCCAGTAAGGATAGCGGACTCACCGGGGAGCTGTTTTTT
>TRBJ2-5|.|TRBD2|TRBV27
CASSLGGGYQETQYF
TGTGCCAGCAGTTTAGGGGGGGGGTACCAAGAGACCCAGTACTTC
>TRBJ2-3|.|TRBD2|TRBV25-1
CASGRTSVTDTQYF
TGTGCCAGCGGGAGGACTAGCGTCACAGATACGCAGTATTTT
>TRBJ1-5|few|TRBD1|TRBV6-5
CASTDRGLNQPQHF
TGTGCCAGCACGGACAGGGGGCTCAATCAGCCCCAGCATTTT
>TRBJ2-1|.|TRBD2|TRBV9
CASSVEGTGGPPYNEQFF
TGTGCCAGCAGCGTAGAAGGAACGGGAGGGCCACCCTACAATGAGCAGTTCTTC
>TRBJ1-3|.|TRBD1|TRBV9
CASSDYGTGKNTIYF
TGTGCCAGCAGCGATTATGGGACAGGGAAAAACACCATATATTTT
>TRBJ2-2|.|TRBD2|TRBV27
CASMKAGGQGTGELFF
TGTGCCAGCATGAAAGCGGGGGGGCAGGGAACCGGGGAGCTGTTTTTT